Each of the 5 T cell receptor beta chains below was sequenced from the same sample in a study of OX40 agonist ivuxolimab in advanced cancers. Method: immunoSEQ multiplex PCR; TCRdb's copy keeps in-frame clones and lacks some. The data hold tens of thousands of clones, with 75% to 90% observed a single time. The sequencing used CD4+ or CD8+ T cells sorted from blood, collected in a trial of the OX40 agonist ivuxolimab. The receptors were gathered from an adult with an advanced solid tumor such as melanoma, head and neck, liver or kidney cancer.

CDR3 protein: CASSLSRTTDTQYF. Here the CDR3 DNA reads TGTGCCAGCAGCTTGTCCCGGACCACAGATACGCAGTATTTT. The chain uses TRBV5-8 and TRBJ2-3; D uncertain. The CDR3 is 14 amino acids. V was cut by 1 base and J by 2 bases, with 8 bases left in between. CDR1 and CDR2 from the germline V gene are SGHTS and YDEGEE.

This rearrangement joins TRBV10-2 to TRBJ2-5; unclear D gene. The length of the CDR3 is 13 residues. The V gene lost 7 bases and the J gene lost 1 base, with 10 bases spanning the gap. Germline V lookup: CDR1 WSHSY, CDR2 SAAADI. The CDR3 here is CASMFRPQETQYF. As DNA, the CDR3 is TGCGCCAGCATGTTCAGACCCCAAGAGACCCAGTACTTC.

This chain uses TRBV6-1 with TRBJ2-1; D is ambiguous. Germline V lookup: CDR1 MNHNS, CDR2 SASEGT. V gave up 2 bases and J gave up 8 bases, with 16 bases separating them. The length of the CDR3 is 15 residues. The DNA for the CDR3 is TGTGCCAGCAGTGAAAATCCGGGTAGTTCGGATGAGCAGTTCTTC. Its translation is CASSENPGSSDEQFF.

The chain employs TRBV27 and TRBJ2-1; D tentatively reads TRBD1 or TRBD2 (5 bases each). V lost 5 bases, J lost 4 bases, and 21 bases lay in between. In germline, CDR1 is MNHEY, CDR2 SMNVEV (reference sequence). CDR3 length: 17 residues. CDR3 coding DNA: TGTGCCAGCAGTCCCCCCCGACCGGGACGGACATACAATGAGCAGTTCTTC. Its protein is CASSPPRPGRTYNEQFF.

CDR3 amino acids: CASSLTSGVYNEQFF. CDR3 DNA sequence: TGTGCCAGCAGCTTAACTAGCGGAGTCTACAATGAGCAGTTCTTC. The rearrangement links TRBV7-8 to TRBJ2-1; 8 bases are a match to TRBD2. V was pared by 2 bases and J by 3 bases, with 3 bases of the junction left unmatched. This CDR3 comprises 15 residues. Germline CDR1 and CDR2: SGHVS and FQNEAQ.